Sequencing of this TCR beta chain was carried out in a study of beta chain features in type 1 diabetes. Findings of the study overall: TCRB CDR3s from Type 1 diabetes patients were moderately but significantly shorter in all four CD4+ subsets.

Every single donor gave one heparinised blood draw, and these averaged around 110 mL. What was sequenced were expressed TCRB transcripts, since all of the isolated RNA had been reverse transcribed. Deep immunoSEQ sequencing covered naive, central memory and regulatory T cell samples. TCRdb's copy holds only in-frame clones and misses some; the assay was immunoSEQ multiplex PCR. Of about 180,000 clones listed, over 6% are singletons. CDR1 MNHEY and CDR2 SMNVEV come from the germline V gene (reference sequence). This CDR3 spans 16 amino acids. V was trimmed by 1 base and J by 4 bases, leaving 14 bases between them. In regard to this clone: Its antigen is unidentified.

Sequenced input: central memory CD4+ T cells from blood. The clonotype comes from a man between 18 and 35 years old with type 1 diabetes. The chain uses TRBV27 and TRBJ1-5; D remains ambiguous. Written as DNA, the CDR3 is TGTGCCAGCAGTTTATGGGGAGGGAATCTTAATCAGCCCCAGCATTTT. Its protein is CASSLWGGNLNQPQHF.